The TCR beta chain described here comes from a study of preoperative IRX-2 immunotherapy in early breast cancer. Treatment given: preoperative locoregional IRX-2 cytokine immunotherapy. The method was immunoSEQ multiplex PCR; TCRdb's version includes in-frame clones alone and lacks a portion of them. Of 15,000 to 25,000 clones listed, approximately 86% were seen once; the top ten hold over 1%. This CDR3 is built from 14 residues. Losses at the gene ends were 7 bases for V and 5 bases for J; bases not matched to a gene: 9. Germline CDR1 and CDR2: MNHGY and SAAAGT. The material sequenced was lymph node tissue, taken after IRX-2 immunotherapy. This TCR derives from a human donor with breast cancer. This chain uses TRBV6-8 with TRBJ1-1, with TRBD1 identical over 8 bases. The CDR3 sequence: CASILDRVRTEAFF. CDR3 in DNA: TGTGCCAGCATCCTGGACAGGGTGAGAACTGAAGCTTTCTTT.